Only a few counts were recorded for the clone carrying this TCR beta chain. Its antigen is unidentified. All the patients suffered relapse after autologous stem cell transplantation, and brentuximab vedotin exposure differed. This entry is derived from a study of PD-1 blockade in classical Hodgkin lymphoma. Across the whole study: The patients were dosed with nivolumab 3 mg/kg, infused intravenously every 2 weeks.

Assay: immunoSEQ multiplex PCR; the TCRdb copy retains only in-frame clones and omits some. The table lists tens of thousands of clones, roughly 73% of them singletons. Study-wide points: Exclusion applied to patients who initiated nivolumab less than 1 year following ASCT. Researchers reported that CD4+ TCR diversity, though not CD8+, rose significantly by C4D1. It was reported that newly diagnosed patients had less baseline TCR diversity than healthy donors.

V lost 8 bases to trimming and J lost 5 bases; unmatched junction nucleotides: 11. This CDR3 is built from 15 residues. Germline values: CDR1 SGHTA, CDR2 FQGNSA. V is TRBV7-2 and J is TRBJ2-2, with TRBD1 matching over 7 bases. The receptor was derived from a human donor with classical Hodgkin lymphoma. The source was peripheral blood mononuclear cells (PBMCs), collected before the second cycle of nivolumab. CDR3: CASGQIQGITGELFF. DNA for the CDR3: TGTGCCAGCGGTCAAATACAGGGGATAACCGGGGAGCTGTTTTTT. Filled out from reference TRBV7-2 and TRBJ2-2, the complete variable domain reads GAGVSQSPSNKVTEKGKDVELRCDPISGHTALYWYRQSLGQGLEFLIYFQGNSAPDKSGLPSDRFSAERTGGSVSTLTIQRTQQEDSAVYLCASGQIQGITGELFFGEGSRLTVL.